Shown below are 29 T cell receptor beta chains from a single sample sequenced in a study of PD-1 blockade in mismatch repair-deficient tumors. Using immunoSEQ multiplex PCR, the repertoire was profiled, and TCRdb retains in-frame clones only, with some absent. The sample gives tens of thousands of clones, over 80% of which show up once; about 1.1% is in the top ten. The sequencing used PBMCs, collected around 38 weeks after starting pembrolizumab. These receptors all come from an adult with mismatch repair-deficient cancer.

This rearrangement joins TRBV28 to TRBJ2-7; 8 nucleotides line up with TRBD2. Germline values: CDR1 MDHEN, CDR2 SYDVKM. This CDR3 has 14 amino acids. With 7 bases clipped from V and 0 bases from J, the junction kept 5 bases outside the gene matches. CDR3 sequence: CASIPGGSSYEQYF. The CDR3 region has the DNA TGTGCCAGCATCCCGGGGGGGAGCTCCTACGAGCAGTACTTC. The full variable domain, in which reference TRBV28 and TRBJ2-7 provide the parts outside the CDR3, is DVKVTQSSRYLVKRTGEKVFLECVQDMDHENMFWYRQDPGLGLRLIYFSYDVKMKEKGDIPEGYSVSREKKERFSLILESASTNQTSMYLCASIPGGSSYEQYFGPGTRLTVT.

V is TRBV5-4 and J is TRBJ2-4; 11 bases fit TRBD1. This CDR3 contains 15 residues. Germline V gene data show CDR1 as SGHNT and CDR2 as YYREEE (reference sequence). Trimming removed 4 bases from V and 5 bases from J; junction bases left unmatched: 5. CDR3 loop: CASSRGQGAQNIQYF. DNA of the CDR3: TGTGCCAGCAGCCGCGGACAGGGGGCCCAAAACATTCAGTACTTC.

The chain has TRBV5-1 and TRBJ2-6; tentatively, D is TRBD2 (5 bases). Trimming removed 4 bases from V and 3 bases from J, with 14 bases in between. The CDR3 spans 16 residues. CDR1 and CDR2 (germline): SGHRS, YFSETQ. The CDR3 region has the DNA TGCGCCAGCAGCCCTGCGGCGGGCGGTGGGGCCAACGTCCTGACTTTC. Amino acids: CASSPAAGGGANVLTF.

This clone occurred a few times. J is TRBJ1-1 and V is TRBV23-1; D perhaps matches TRBD1 (5 bases). TRBV23-1 is an ORF, and what it does is uncertain. The V end was cut by 8 bases, the J end by 7 bases, with 11 bases between. The CDR3 contains 11 residues. CDR3 region: CASGQGNEAFF. Here the CDR3 DNA reads TGCGCCAGCGGCCAGGGAAATGAAGCTTTCTTT.

This clone has a single count. The V call is TRBV6-5, the J call TRBJ2-2; no reliable D call. CDR3 size: 15 residues. V was cut by 2 bases and J by 2 bases, with 9 bases left in between. Germline-derived CDR1 and CDR2 are MNHEY and SVGAGI. CDR3 in DNA: TGTGCCAGCAGTTACCCCGACTTTAACACCGGGGAGCTGTTTTTT. Protein product: CASSYPDFNTGELFF.

The rearrangement links TRBV7-3 to TRBJ2-1, with 12 bases matching TRBD2. V shed 4 bases, J shed 8 bases, and the junction held 6 bases outside the gene matches. The CDR3 loop spans 15 amino acids. Germline assignment: CDR1 SGHTA and CDR2 FQGTGA. The CDR3 here is CASSSRLAGDHEQFF. The CDR3 nucleotides read TGTGCCAGCAGCTCCCGACTAGCGGGAGATCATGAGCAGTTCTTC.

This chain connects TRBV5-4 to TRBJ2-5, with D possibly being TRBD1 (6 bases). The CDR3 is 15 amino acids. Germline lookup yields CDR1 SGHNT and CDR2 YYREEE (reference sequence). The V gene lost 2 bases and the J gene lost 3 bases, with 14 bases spanning the gap. CDR3 region: CASSLYGTPKETQYF. In DNA form, the CDR3 reads TGTGCCAGCAGCTTATACGGGACACCTAAAGAGACCCAGTACTTC.

The chain carries TRBV9 and TRBJ2-1, with 7 bases fitting TRBD2. The trim removed 2 bases at V and 5 bases at J, leaving 4 bases unmatched. This CDR3 is 14 amino acids long. Germline V gene data show CDR1 as SGDLS and CDR2 as YYNGEE. CDR3 sequence: CASSVSGYDNEQFF. DNA of the CDR3: TGTGCCAGCAGCGTTAGCGGGTATGACAATGAGCAGTTCTTC.

This chain joins TRBV7-9 and TRBJ2-1, with TRBD2 matching 11 bases. The CDR3 totals 18 residues. CDR1 and CDR2 from the germline V gene are SEHNR and FQNEAQ (reference sequence). Trimming cost V 3 bases and J 5 bases; bases outside gene matches: 12. CDR3 coding DNA: TGTGCCAGCAGCTTGGGGGGTCAGATAGCGGGAGGGAACAATGAGCAGTTCTTC. Translated, it gives CASSLGGQIAGGNNEQFF.

The CDR3 nucleotides read TGTGCCAGCAATCAGCCAGGCCCGAACACTGAAGCTTTCTTT. Its protein is CASNQPGPNTEAFF. The chain employs TRBV2 and TRBJ1-1; D uncertain. This CDR3 comprises 14 residues. V gave up 7 bases and J gave up 1 base, with 13 bases separating them. CDR1 is SNHLY and CDR2 is FYNNEI in the germline V gene.

The chain links TRBV4-1 to TRBJ2-5, with a weak D call TRBD2 (5 bases). Germline values: CDR1 MGHRA, CDR2 YSYEKL. Trimming cost V 4 bases and J 5 bases, with 17 bases left between them. This CDR3 is built from 15 residues. CDR3 sequence reads: CASSLSTLRGETQYF. CDR3 nucleotide sequence: TGCGCCAGCAGCCTCAGCACACTTCGCGGGGAGACCCAGTACTTC.

The V and J genes are TRBV9 and TRBJ1-2; D is possibly TRBD1 (6 bases). Trimming left V 3 bases short and J 4 bases short, with 10 bases between. The germline V gene encodes CDR1 SGDLS and CDR2 YYNGEE. The CDR3 has 13 amino acids. The CDR3 is CASSAQGLYGYTF. The DNA of the CDR3 is TGTGCCAGCAGCGCACAGGGCCTCTATGGCTACACCTTC.

The chain carries TRBV21-1 and TRBJ1-6; the listed D gene, TRBD1, was not tested against the DNA. TRBV21-1 is designated a pseudogene. The CDR3 runs 15 residues. The CDR3 DNA follows: TGTGCCAGCAGCAAACCTACAGGGTGTTTTTCACCCCTCCACTTT. The encoded protein is CASSKPTGCFSPLHF.

The chain is built from TRBV18 and TRBJ1-2; 7 bases line up with TRBD1. CDR3 length equals 13 residues. The V gene end was trimmed by 5 bases and the J gene end by 5 bases; junction bases not matched to a gene: 5. Germline CDR1 KGHSH, CDR2 LQKENI. Here the CDR3 DNA reads TGTGCCAGCTCAGCTAAACAGGGGTATGGCTACACCTTC. It translates to CASSAKQGYGYTF.

This clone is a singleton in its sample. V and J are TRBV5-6 and TRBJ1-5, with a possible D match to TRBD1 (6 bases). The CDR3 contains 15 residues. CDR1 is SGHDT and CDR2 is YYEEEE in the germline V gene. Trimming shortened V by 7 bases and J by 3 bases, and 17 bases separated the two germline ends. The CDR3 is CASDQGLLFNQPQHF. In nucleotides, the CDR3 is TGTGCCAGCGACCAGGGGCTTCTCTTCAATCAGCCCCAGCATTTT.

The J gene is TRBJ2-5, the V gene TRBV19, with 8 bases matching TRBD2. Trimming cost V 6 bases and J 4 bases; bases outside gene matches: 13. Germline lookup yields CDR1 LNHDA and CDR2 SQIVND (reference sequence). The CDR3 extends over 16 amino acids. CDR3 nucleotide sequence: TGTGCCAGTAGCATCTGGGCTGTGGCGGGAGGAGAGACCCAGTACTTC. This codes for CASSIWAVAGGETQYF.

The chain joins TRBV14 to TRBJ2-7; 7 bases line up with TRBD2. Trimming removed 1 base from V and 3 bases from J; junction bases left unmatched: 6. This CDR3 spans 15 amino acids. Looked up from germline, CDR1 is SGHDN and CDR2 is FVKESK. CDR3 DNA: TGTGCCAGCAGCCAAGCTAGGACTAGGGGCTACGAGCAGTACTTC. Protein: CASSQARTRGYEQYF.

The rearrangement links TRBV5-5 to TRBJ1-1, with 8 bases aligning to TRBD1. This CDR3 is built from 13 residues. Losses at the gene ends were 7 bases for V and 2 bases for J; bases not matched to a gene: 4. Per germline, CDR1 SGHKS and CDR2 YYEKEE (reference sequence). In DNA, the CDR3 is TGTGCCAGCGGAACAGGGGGTAACACTGAAGCTTTCTTT. Residues: CASGTGGNTEAFF.

The rearrangement uses TRBV5-1 and TRBJ2-5, with D possibly matching TRBD2 (6 bases). V was clipped by 2 bases and J by 5 bases, with 16 bases between them. The germline gives CDR1 SGHRS, CDR2 YFSETQ. The CDR3 is 15 residues long. CDR3 sequence reads: CASSFFSSDTETQYF. The DNA of the CDR3 is TGCGCCAGCAGCTTCTTCTCTAGCGATACGGAGACCCAGTACTTC.

The chain couples TRBV6-6 to TRBJ2-7, with TRBD2 matching 7 bases. Germline V gene data show CDR1 as MNHNY and CDR2 as SVGAGI (reference sequence). J was trimmed by 4 bases and V by 2 bases; bases with no gene match: 8. The CDR3 length is 15 residues. The CDR3 reads CASSYDLAGEYEQYF. CDR3 coding DNA: TGTGCCAGCAGTTACGATCTGGCGGGAGAGTACGAGCAGTACTTC.

The gene calls are TRBV7-9 and TRBJ2-5; 13 nucleotides match TRBD2. The J call may be faulty, since TRBJ2-7 better matches the DNA end. Germline V gives CDR1 SEHNR, CDR2 FQNEAQ (reference sequence). The CDR3 consists of 14 residues. CDR3: CASSFGTSGNEQYF. CDR3 bases: TGTGCCAGCAGCTTTGGGACTAGCGGGAACGAGCAGTACTTC.

The V and J genes are TRBV10-3 and TRBJ2-1; D remains unclear. Deletions cut 5 bases from V and 3 bases from J, with 11 bases between. The CDR3 runs to 14 residues. Germline V gene sequence: CDR1 ENHRY, CDR2 SYGVKD. The CDR3 DNA is TGTGCCATCAGTCCGCAGGCATTCTACAATGAGCAGTTCTTC. Amino acids: CAISPQAFYNEQFF.

The chain employs TRBV19 and TRBJ2-7, with 8 bases identical to TRBD1. Germline assignment: CDR1 LNHDA and CDR2 SQIVND (reference sequence). V shed 5 bases and J 2 bases; nucleotides not matched to a gene: 5. The CDR3 totals 14 residues. CDR3 sequence (DNA): TGTGCCAGTAGTCACCGGGACAGGCCCTACGAGCAGTACTTC. This sequence encodes CASSHRDRPYEQYF.

This clone was counted a few times. The chain links TRBV19 to TRBJ1-5, with D perhaps TRBD1 (5 bases). The CDR3 runs 14 residues. Germline-derived CDR1 and CDR2 are LNHDA and SQIVND (reference sequence). The V gene lost 6 bases and the J gene lost 0 bases, with 9 bases spanning the gap. The CDR3 coding sequence is TGTGCCAGTAGAAGGGGCAATAGCAATCAGCCCCAGCATTTT. Protein: CASRRGNSNQPQHF.

This clone was seen a single time. The chain recombines TRBV4-2 with TRBJ2-3, with 9 bases fitting TRBD2. The CDR3 is 15 residues long. V dropped 7 bases and J dropped 5; count of bases not matched to a gene: 10. Germline assignment: CDR1 LGHNA and CDR2 YNFKEQ. CDR3 amino acids: CASKEAGGPGDTQYF. CDR3 in DNA: TGTGCCAGCAAGGAGGCGGGAGGGCCCGGAGATACGCAGTATTTT.

This clone was seen once. The gene calls are TRBV30 and TRBJ2-5; 7 bases match TRBD2. Germline V gene sequence: CDR1 GTSNPN, CDR2 SVGIG (reference sequence). V was pared by 0 bases and J by 4 bases, with 5 bases of the junction left unmatched. There are 14 residues in the CDR3. The CDR3 is CAWSVVASGETQYF. The CDR3 region has the DNA TGTGCCTGGAGTGTAGTGGCTAGCGGAGAGACCCAGTACTTC.

The V gene is TRBV15, the J gene TRBJ2-5, with D tentatively TRBD1 (6 bases). Germline CDR1 is LNHNV and CDR2 is YYDKDF (reference sequence). The V and J ends lost 1 base and 4 bases respectively, with 16 bases between them. The CDR3 has 16 amino acids. CDR3 DNA: TGTGCCACCAGCAGAGGTGGGACATCCCCCCGAGAGACCCAGTACTTC. Translation: CATSRGGTSPRETQYF. The entire variable domain, with the rest obtained from reference TRBV15 and TRBJ2-5, is as follows: DAMVIQNPRYQVTQFGKPVTLSCSQTLNHNVMYWYQQKSSQAPKLLFHYYDKDFNNEADTPDNFQSRRPNTSFCFLDIRSPGLGDTAMYLCATSRGGTSPRETQYFGPGTRLLVL.

The V gene is TRBV19, the J gene TRBJ2-1; 8 bases fit TRBD2. With 5 bases clipped from V and 5 bases from J, the junction kept 8 bases outside the gene matches. The CDR3 is 15 amino acids. Germline-derived CDR1 and CDR2 are LNHDA and SQIVND (reference sequence). The CDR3 protein is CASSREGLSHNEQFF. Here the CDR3 DNA reads TGTGCCAGTAGTCGGGAGGGCTTGAGCCACAATGAGCAGTTCTTC.

This rearrangement joins TRBV12-5 to TRBJ2-3, with D tentatively TRBD2 (5 bases). The CDR3 has 13 amino acids. Trimming stripped 3 bases from V and 4 bases from J, with 8 bases between. Germline V gives CDR1 LGHNT, CDR2 FRNRAP. This CDR3 reads CASGFGDADTQYF. The DNA for the CDR3 is TGTGCTAGTGGTTTCGGGGATGCAGATACGCAGTATTTT.